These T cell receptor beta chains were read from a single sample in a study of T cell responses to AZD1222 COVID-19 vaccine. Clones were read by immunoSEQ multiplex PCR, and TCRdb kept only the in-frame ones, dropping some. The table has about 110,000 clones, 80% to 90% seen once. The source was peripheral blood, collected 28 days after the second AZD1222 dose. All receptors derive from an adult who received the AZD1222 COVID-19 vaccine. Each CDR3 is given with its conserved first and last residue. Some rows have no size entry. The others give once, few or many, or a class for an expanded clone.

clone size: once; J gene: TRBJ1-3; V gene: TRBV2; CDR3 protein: CASSEYGISGNTIYF
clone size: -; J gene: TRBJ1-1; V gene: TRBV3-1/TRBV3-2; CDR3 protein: CASSQSWGNTEAFF
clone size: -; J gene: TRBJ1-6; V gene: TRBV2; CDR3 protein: CASNTGPLALHF
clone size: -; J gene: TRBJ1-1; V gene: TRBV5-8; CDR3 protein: CASSLGRGQMNTEAFF
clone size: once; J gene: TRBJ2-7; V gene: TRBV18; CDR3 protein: CASSPWGRGEAYEQYF
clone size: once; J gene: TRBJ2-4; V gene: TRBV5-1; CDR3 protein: CASSFLDRKNIQYF
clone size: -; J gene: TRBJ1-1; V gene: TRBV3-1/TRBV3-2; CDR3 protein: CASSQDHGWGMNTEAFF
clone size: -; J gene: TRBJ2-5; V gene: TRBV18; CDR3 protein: CASSPEGARETQYF
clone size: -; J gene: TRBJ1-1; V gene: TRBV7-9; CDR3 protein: CASSLRGAEAFF
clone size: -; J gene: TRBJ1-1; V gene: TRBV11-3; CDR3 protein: CASSSTRGTEAFF
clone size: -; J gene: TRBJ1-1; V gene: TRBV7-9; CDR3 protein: CASSLRTVNTEAFF
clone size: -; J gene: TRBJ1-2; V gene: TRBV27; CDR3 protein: CASSFGNNYGYTF
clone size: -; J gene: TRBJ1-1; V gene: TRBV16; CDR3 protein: CASGATDRGEAFF
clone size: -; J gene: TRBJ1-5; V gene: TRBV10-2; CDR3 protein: CASRGQSNQPQHF
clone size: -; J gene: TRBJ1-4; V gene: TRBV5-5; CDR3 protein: CASSLGQADEKLFF
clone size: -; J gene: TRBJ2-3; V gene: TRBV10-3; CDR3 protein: CAIKGTGGQDTQYF
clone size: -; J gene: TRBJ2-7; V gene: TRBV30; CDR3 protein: CAWSQLRRGNEQYF
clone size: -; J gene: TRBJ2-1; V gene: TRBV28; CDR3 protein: CASSSSGRGFIF
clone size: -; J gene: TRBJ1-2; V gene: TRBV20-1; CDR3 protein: CSAPTPYGYTF
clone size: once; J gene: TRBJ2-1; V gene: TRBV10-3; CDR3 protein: CAISERGDEQFF
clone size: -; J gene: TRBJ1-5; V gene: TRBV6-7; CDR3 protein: CASWGRGLFMGNQPQHF
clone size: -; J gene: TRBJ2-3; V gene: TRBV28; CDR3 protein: CASGVGRSTDTQYF
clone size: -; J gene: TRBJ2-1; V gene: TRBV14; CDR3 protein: CASSPRTSGRYRANEQFF
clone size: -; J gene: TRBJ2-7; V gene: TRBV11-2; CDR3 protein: CASSMRDGAYEQYF
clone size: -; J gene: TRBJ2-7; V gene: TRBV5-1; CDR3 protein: CASSLQGGPLGEQYF
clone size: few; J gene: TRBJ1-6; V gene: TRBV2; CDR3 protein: CASSVLGSSYNSPLHF
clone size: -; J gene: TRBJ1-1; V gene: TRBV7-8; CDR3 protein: CASSPFGAEAFF
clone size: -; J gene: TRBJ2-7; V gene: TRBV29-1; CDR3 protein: CSVESISGDTIEYF
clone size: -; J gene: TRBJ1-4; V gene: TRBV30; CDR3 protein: CAWSRLGGGDEKLFF
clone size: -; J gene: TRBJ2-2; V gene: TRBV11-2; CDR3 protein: CASSLLAGELFF
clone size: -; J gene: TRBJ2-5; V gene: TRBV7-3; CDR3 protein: CASGQGAEGTQYF
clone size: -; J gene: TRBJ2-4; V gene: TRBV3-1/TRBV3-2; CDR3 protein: CASSHMGAGNIQYF
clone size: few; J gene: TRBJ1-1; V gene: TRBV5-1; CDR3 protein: CASSPGVRGRNTEAFF
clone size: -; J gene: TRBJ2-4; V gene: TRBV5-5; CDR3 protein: CASSLDPEMRGDIQYF
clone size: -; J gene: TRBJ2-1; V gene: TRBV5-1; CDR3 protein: CASSLSRGGRAYNEQFF
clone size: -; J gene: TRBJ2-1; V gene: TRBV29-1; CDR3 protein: CSVGTGWNEQFF
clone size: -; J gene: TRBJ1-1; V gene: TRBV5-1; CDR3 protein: CASSSGQVEAFF
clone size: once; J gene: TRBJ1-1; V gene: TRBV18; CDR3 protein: CASSPQGPGTEAFF
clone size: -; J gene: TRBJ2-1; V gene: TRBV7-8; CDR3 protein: CASSLGLALNNEQFF
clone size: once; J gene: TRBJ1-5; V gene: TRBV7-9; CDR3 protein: CASSASGFPNQPQHF
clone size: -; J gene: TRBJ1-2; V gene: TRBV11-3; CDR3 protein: CASSLEAQSNYGYTF
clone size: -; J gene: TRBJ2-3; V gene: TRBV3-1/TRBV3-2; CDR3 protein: CASSQTPGLAGKGGTQYF
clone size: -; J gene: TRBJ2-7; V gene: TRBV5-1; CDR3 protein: CASSRTGRSYEQYF
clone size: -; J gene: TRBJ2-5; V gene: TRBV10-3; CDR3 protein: CAISESGETQYF
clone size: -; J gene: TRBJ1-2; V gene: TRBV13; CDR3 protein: CASSSGQGYGYTF
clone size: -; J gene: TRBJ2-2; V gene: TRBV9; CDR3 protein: CASTPTGTGGTMGTGELFF
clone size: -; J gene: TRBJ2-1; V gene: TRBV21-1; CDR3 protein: CATPKLQGFDEQFF
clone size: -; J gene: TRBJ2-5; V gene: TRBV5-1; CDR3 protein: CASSLEEGGETQYF
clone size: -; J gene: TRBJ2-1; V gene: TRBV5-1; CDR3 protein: CASSPSSGSIAYNEQFF
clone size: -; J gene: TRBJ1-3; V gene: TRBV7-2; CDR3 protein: CASSPQGAGGNTIYF